This TCR beta chain appears in the sequencing data of a study of spatial heterogeneity in lung cancer (dated by TCRdb to about 2019). Context from the whole study: Beta-chain transcripts were consistently detected in greater numbers than alpha-chain transcripts, which likely reflects a higher abundance of beta-chain transcripts. In the raw uncorrected reads, each unique combination of TCR and UMI appeared more than ten times on average. In non-small cell lung cancer, the study quantitatively compared TCR alpha and beta repertoires across several tumor regions, matched nontumor lung, and blood. The study linked features of the TCR repertoire to counts of nonsynonymous mutations, which were determined by whole-exome sequencing of tumor tissue. Both alpha and beta chains were TCR-sequenced in samples taken at surgery, namely 220 tumor regions, around 64 matched nontumor lung samples and 55 to 60 PBMC samples. Beyond this particular receptor, the publication reports: Additional single-cell paired TCR alpha and beta sequencing was considered necessary to confirm, at a functional level, the hypothesis that regional TCRs recognize regional mutations. Ubiquitous expanded tumor TCRs showed up in blood more often at tumor resection than at routine follow-up.

Inclusive of the bounding cysteine and phenylalanine, the CDR3 is 19 residues long. The sequence is cut down to CDR3 DNA, 57 bases in frame from base 1. Sequences SGHRS (CDR1) and YFSETQ (CDR2) are obtained from the germline V gene. V trim: 9 bases; J trim: 0 bases; unmatched bases: 13. The library was prepared using 5' RACE. The sequencer listed for this sample is NextSeq 500. In the TCR library protocol, a unique molecular identifier was attached to each TCR cDNA molecule so that PCR and sequencing errors could be corrected. In the paper's pipeline: TCR identification, UMI-based error correction and CDR3 extraction were all carried out with Decombinator tools. TCRs above a frequency of 2 per 1,000, corresponding to the top 1% of the tumor frequency distribution, were defined as expanded. Renyi diversity was calculated using the R vegan package after each repertoire was subsampled 100 times to 5,000 TCRs. CDR3 similarity networks were built from amino acid triplet string-kernel similarity, connecting CDR3s with pairwise similarity above 0.82. TCRdb trimmed the raw reads at Q25, called clones with MiXCR and kept productive beta chains. When rows share a CDR3 protein, they turn into one entry using the most common DNA and genes. The V and J calls and clone size come from TCRdb's table, not from the authors' own analysis. The sample table shows 45,000 to 65,000 distinct CDR3 sequences, and around 6.7% are seen once. The ten largest clones take up roughly 3% of the sample.

The time point label, as the study defines it: sample taken at primary tumor resection. TCR sequencing used whole RNA extracted from tumor and nontumor lung tissue, or from cryopreserved PBMC samples, without cell sorting. Samples were obtained from approximately 76 patients with early-stage, untreated non-small cell lung cancer from the lung TRACERx cohort. Only patients with enough RNA available from two or more tumor regions were chosen for TCR sequencing. Only a few counts were recorded for this clonotype. Its antigen is not yet known. The input lacks base qualities; no much larger clone sits a single base away.

This clonotype originated in a female donor with early-stage non-small cell lung cancer. The specimen was PBMCs, collected at surgery. The chain is made from TRBV5-1 and TRBJ2-1; 15 central nucleotides agree with TRBD2. The CDR3 reads as follows: CATTPEGLAGGGSYNEQFF. The nucleotide sequence reads as follows: TGCGCCACCACACCTGAGGGACTAGCGGGGGGAGGCTCCTACAATGAGCAGTTCTTC.